This T cell receptor (beta chain) was found in a study of T cells in Graves' hyperthyroidism and ophthalmopathy. Study-level information: Once the initial diagnosis was made, peripheral blood was obtained before any treatment.

Amplified TCR beta CDR3 regions derived from RNA transcripts. With the HTBI primer set, the TCR CDR3 went through a first round of RT-PCR. Each CDR3 protein is one row after TCRdb ran MiXCR on the multiplex PCR reads. The sample gives under 750,000 distinct CDR3 sequences, under 20% of which show up once; about a sixth is in the top ten. Exclusion of patients followed from uncontrolled infection, other autoimmune disease, pregnancy or lactation. Blood dates from first hyperthyroidism diagnosis, before any ophthalmopathy symptoms. Fresh 10 ml peripheral blood yielded PBMCs. This CDR3 is built from 13 residues. The germline gives CDR1 DFQATT, CDR2 SNEGSKA (reference sequence). V lost 3 bases and J 5 bases, leaving 11 bases between the germline ends.

Sequencing was done on a sample of blood. This chain connects TRBV20-1 to TRBJ2-1; D ambiguous. This sequence originates from a woman aged 50 to 60 with Graves' hyperthyroidism that later progressed to Graves' ophthalmopathy. The CDR3 DNA is TGCAGTGCTAGTAAAGTAGCCCACAATGAGCAGTTCTTC. It translates to CSASKVAHNEQFF.